These 15 T cell receptor beta chains share one sample of origin, sequenced in a study of cytomegalovirus exposure and HLA in healthy donors. PCR used 60 Vbeta primers and 13 Jbeta primers. TCRdb's copy holds only in-frame clones and misses some; the assay was immunoSEQ multiplex PCR. Among approximately 85,000 clones listed, about four fifths were seen once. Sequenced: PBMCs. These receptor sequences come from a man aged 30 to 39 in good health and CMV-seronegative.

V and J are TRBV11-2 and TRBJ1-1; D not certain. From germline, CDR1 is SGHAT and CDR2 FQNNGV. The CDR3 extends over 14 amino acids. Trimming removed 1 base from V and 5 bases from J, with 11 bases in between. The CDR3 protein is CASSLVGGDTEAFF. The CDR3 DNA sequence: TGTGCCAGCAGCTTAGTCGGCGGGGATACTGAAGCTTTCTTT.

This clone has just a few counts. The rearrangement links TRBV7-2 to TRBJ2-5; 7 bases line up with TRBD1. The CDR3 length is 14 residues. V trimming: 3 bases; J trimming: 2 bases; junction bases outside the gene matches: 3. Per germline, CDR1 SGHTA and CDR2 FQGNSA. CDR3 sequence (DNA): TGTGCCAGCAGCTTCCAGACAGGGCAAGAGACCCAGTACTTC. Translated: CASSFQTGQETQYF.

This rearrangement joins TRBV6-1 to TRBJ1-4; 7 bases match TRBD1. The J segment lost 0 bases and the V segment lost 6 bases, leaving 1 base of the junction unmatched. Germline CDR1 is MNHNS and CDR2 is SASEGT. The CDR3 length is 14 residues. CDR3 protein: CASRDRTTNEKLFF. In DNA, the CDR3 is TGTGCCAGCAGGGACAGGACAACTAATGAAAAACTGTTTTTT.

The CDR3 DNA is TGTGCCGGTCTGAGGACAGCCGGCTATGGCTACACCTTC. It translates to CAGLRTAGYGYTF. The chain combines TRBV30 with TRBJ1-2; a possible D gene is TRBD1 (6 bases). Between the trimmed V and J ends, which lost 8 bases and 4 bases, there was a span of 17 bases. This CDR3 region has 13 residues. Germline V lookup: CDR1 GTSNPN, CDR2 SVGIG (reference sequence).

This clone has just a few counts. The chain is built from TRBV7-6 and TRBJ2-1, with 8 positions matching TRBD2. Looked up from germline, CDR1 is SGHVS and CDR2 is FNYEAQ. The CDR3 is 15 residues long. Losses at the gene ends were 4 bases for V and 4 bases for J; bases not matched to a gene: 6. CDR3 nucleotide sequence: TGTGCCAGCAGCTCCAATAGCGGGGTTTACAATGAGCAGTTCTTC. It is translated as CASSSNSGVYNEQFF.

The J gene is TRBJ2-1, the V gene TRBV9, with TRBD2 identical over 11 bases. The germline V gene encodes CDR1 SGDLS and CDR2 YYNGEE. The V segment lost 0 bases and the J segment 15 bases; nucleotides outside the gene matches: 11. The CDR3 has 15 residues. As DNA, the CDR3 is TGTGCCAGCAGCGTAGAGGCTAGCGGGGGGCCTCCGCCGTTCTTC. Residues: CASSVEASGGPPPFF.

The chain combines TRBV25-1 with TRBJ1-4; D uncertain. V was clipped by 4 bases and J by 8 bases, with 14 bases between them. Germline V lookup: CDR1 MGHDK, CDR2 SYGVNS. The CDR3 sequence is 14 residues long. DNA of the CDR3: TGTGCCAGCAGTGGGTCCGAGTCTAGCGAAAAACTGTTTTTT. It translates to CASSGSESSEKLFF.

CDR3 sequence reads: CASSPVMVPYNEQFF. The CDR3 DNA reads TGTGCCAGCAGCCCAGTTATGGTACCCTACAATGAGCAGTTCTTC. The chain couples TRBV7-9 to TRBJ2-1; D gene unclear. CDR1 and CDR2 (germline): SEHNR, FQNEAQ (reference sequence). The germline V and J ends were trimmed by 5 bases and 2 bases, with 13 bases remaining between them. This CDR3 is built from 15 residues.

This chain's CDR3 is CASSETGEGANVLTF. DNA of the CDR3: TGTGCCAGCAGTGAGACAGGGGAAGGGGCCAACGTCCTGACTTTC. J is TRBJ2-6 and V is TRBV6-1; 8 nucleotides agree with TRBD1. The V segment lost 3 bases and the J segment 4 bases; nucleotides outside the gene matches: 2. Per germline, CDR1 MNHNS and CDR2 SASEGT. The CDR3 totals 15 residues.

The CDR3 DNA reads TGTGCCAGCAGCTCCTTGACAGGGGGCATCGCTGAAGCTTTCTTT. Translated: CASSSLTGGIAEAFF. The rearrangement uses TRBV7-9 and TRBJ1-1, with 10 nucleotides matching TRBD1. Trimming took 4 bases from V and 6 from J; bases not matched to a gene: 8. CDR3 length equals 15 residues. From germline, CDR1 is SEHNR and CDR2 FQNEAQ (reference sequence).

This clone has a handful of counts. The gene calls are TRBV7-3 and TRBJ2-2, with a possible D match to TRBD1 (5 bases). V was trimmed by 2 bases and J by 4 bases, leaving 14 bases between them. The CDR3 contains 16 residues. The germline CDR1 and CDR2 sequences are SGHTA and FQGTGA. CDR3 coding DNA: TGTGCCAGCAGCTTAGAGCGAGTGACAGCCACCGGGGAGCTGTTTTTT. This codes for CASSLERVTATGELFF. The full variable domain, rest sourced from reference TRBV7-3 and TRBJ2-2, is GAGVSQTPSNKVTEKGKYVELRCDPISGHTALYWYRQSLGQGPEFLIYFQGTGAADDSGLPNDRFFAVRPEGSVSTLKIQRTERGDSAVYLCASSLERVTATGELFFGEGSRLTVL.

In DNA, the CDR3 is TGTGCCAGCAGCATGACAGGGTACAATCAGCCCCAGCATTTT. It is translated as CASSMTGYNQPQHF. This sequence joins TRBV7-8 and TRBJ1-5; 7 bases agree with TRBD1. This CDR3 is 14 amino acids long. V lost 5 bases to trimming and J lost 3 bases; unmatched junction nucleotides: 4. CDR1 and CDR2 (germline): SGHVS, FQNEAQ. Full variable domain (outside the CDR3, taken from reference TRBV7-8 and TRBJ1-5): GAGVSQSPRYKVAKRGQDVALRCDPISGHVSLFWYQQALGQGPEFLTYFQNEAQLDKSGLPSDRFFAERPEGSVSTLKIQRTQQEDSAVYLCASSMTGYNQPQHFGDGTRLSIL.

The CDR3 here is CASSTSGTGGETQYF. CDR3 nucleotides: TGTGCCAGCTCAACCTCCGGGACAGGGGGAGAGACCCAGTACTTC. The V gene is TRBV18, the J gene TRBJ2-5, with TRBD1 matching over 11 bases. The trim removed 5 bases at V and 4 bases at J, leaving 6 bases unmatched. Germline loops: CDR1 KGHSH, CDR2 LQKENI. CDR3 length equals 15 residues.

This clone has only one observation. The V gene is TRBV7-2, the J gene TRBJ2-5; TRBD1 matches 9 bases. V dropped 5 bases and J dropped 5; count of bases not matched to a gene: 9. Germline V gene sequence: CDR1 SGHTA, CDR2 FQGNSA. The CDR3 is made up of 15 amino acids. CDR3 nucleotide sequence: TGTGCCAGCAGCCCGGACAGGGGCCACGGGGAGACCCAGTACTTC. This gives the protein CASSPDRGHGETQYF. Together with reference TRBV7-2 and TRBJ2-5, the CDR3 gives the full variable domain: GAGVSQSPSNKVTEKGKDVELRCDPISGHTALYWYRQSLGQGLEFLIYFQGNSAPDKSGLPSDRFSAERTGGSVSTLTIQRTQQEDSAVYLCASSPDRGHGETQYFGPGTRLLVL.

A few counts support this clone. The chain combines TRBV5-1 with TRBJ2-7; 7 nucleotides agree with TRBD1. From germline, CDR1 is SGHRS and CDR2 YFSETQ. V was pared by 4 bases and J by 5 bases, with 6 bases of the junction left unmatched. This CDR3 is built from 13 residues. The CDR3 loop reads CASSARGLHEQYF. The CDR3 nucleotides are TGCGCCAGCAGCGCGAGGGGGCTCCACGAGCAGTACTTC. The whole variable domain, remainder taken from reference TRBV5-1 and TRBJ2-7, is KAGVTQTPRYLIKTRGQQVTLSCSPISGHRSVSWYQQTPGQGLQFLFEYFSETQRNKGNFPGRFSGRQFSNSRSEMNVSTLELGDSALYLCASSARGLHEQYFGPGTRLTVT.